This TCR beta chain was captured by sequencing in a study of blood T cell repertoires in COVID-19. Study-wide context: The study drew acute and convalescent COVID-19 samples from the United States, Italy and Spain. T cells, B-cell-depleted T cells, or PBMCs supplied cDNA or gDNA.

In the original processing: Reference gene primer amplification gave estimated nucleated cell counts. Profiled with immunoSEQ multiplex PCR; TCRdb holds only in-frame clones, not every one. V and J calls plus clone size are reproduced from that table; the DNA served to infer D and trimming. This sample has about 200,000 clones, with around 90% found just once. Per germline, CDR1 ENHRY and CDR2 SYGVKD. Trimming left V 7 bases short and J 0 bases short, with 17 bases between. This CDR3 spans 16 amino acids. This TCR came from a middle-aged man with acute or convalescent COVID-19. This rearrangement joins TRBV10-3 to TRBJ2-3, with D tentatively TRBD2 (6 bases). Sequenced material: peripheral blood. This CDR3 is CAITGTASDSTDTQYF. CDR3 DNA sequence: TGTGCCATCACCGGAACGGCTAGCGATAGCACAGATACGCAGTATTTT.